This T cell receptor beta chain was recovered during a study of technical replicates of blood from a few donors (dated by TCRdb to 2017 to 2019). Concerning this clone itself: This clone's antigen is unknown. No base quality values were provided; no much bigger clone lies one nucleotide off.

CDR1 and CDR2 were assigned from the germline V gene as SGHRS and YFSETQ. Its CDR3 holds 14 amino acids, cysteine through phenylalanine. Only the CDR3 DNA stays, 42 bases, in frame from base 1. Trimming takes 2 bases off V and 3 bases off J; junction bases not matched to a gene: 4. The library was prepared using the immunoSEQ multiplex PCR assay. Imported from immuneACCESS, the table was reduced by TCRdb to in-frame sequences with V and J called. These copies leave out some clones; in studies compared against another copy, an unresolved V gene accounts for under half, and the cause of the remainder is not known. A total of tens of thousands of clones appear in this sample, roughly 94% of them only once. The ten largest clonotypes hold about 0.25% of the sample.

The sequence joins TRBV5-1 to TRBJ2-5, and TRBD1 matches 7 of the central bases. The sample comprised T cells isolated from PBMCs. This TCR derives from a human donor in good health. CDR3 loop: CASSFFGTEETQYF. The nucleotides are TGCGCCAGCAGCTTTTTTGGGACAGAAGAGACCCAGTACTTC.